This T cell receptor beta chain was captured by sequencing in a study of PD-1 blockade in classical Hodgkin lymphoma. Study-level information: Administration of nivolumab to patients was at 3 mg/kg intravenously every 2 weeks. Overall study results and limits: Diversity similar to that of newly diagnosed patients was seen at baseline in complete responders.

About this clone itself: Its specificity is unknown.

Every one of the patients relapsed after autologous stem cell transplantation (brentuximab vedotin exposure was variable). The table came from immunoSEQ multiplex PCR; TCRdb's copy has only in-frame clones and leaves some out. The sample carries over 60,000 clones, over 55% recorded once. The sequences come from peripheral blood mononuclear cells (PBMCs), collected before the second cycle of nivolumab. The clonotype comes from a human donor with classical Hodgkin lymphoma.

CDR3 sequence: CASSPQGPRTEAFF. The CDR3 DNA sequence: TGTGCCAGCTCACCGCAGGGTCCAAGGACCGAAGCTTTCTTT. The chain recombines TRBV18 with TRBJ1-1; possible D gene TRBD1, 5 bases. Germline values: CDR1 KGHSH, CDR2 LQKENI. The CDR3 consists of 14 residues. The V end was cut by 3 bases, the J end by 8 bases, with 16 bases between. The full variable domain, completed using reference TRBV18 and TRBJ1-1, is NAGVMQNPRHLVRRRGQEARLRCSPMKGHSHVYWYRQLPEEGLKFMVYLQKENIIDESGMPKERFSAEFPKEGPSILRIQQVVRGDSAAYFCASSPQGPRTEAFFGQGTRLTVV.